This T cell receptor (beta chain) was recovered during a study of blood T cell repertoires in COVID-19. The trim removed 7 bases at V and 6 bases at J, leaving 14 bases unmatched. There are 15 residues in the CDR3. In germline, CDR1 is LNHDA, CDR2 SQIVND (reference sequence). TCRdb's copy holds only in-frame clones and misses some; the assay was immunoSEQ multiplex PCR. The sample comprises some 270,000 clones, approximately 85% of which are singletons, and 0.87% rests with the top ten. This chain connects TRBV19 to TRBJ1-2, with TRBD1 identical over 7 bases. The receptor was isolated from a human donor with COVID-19, enrolled during active disease. The donor label of this sample is uncertain. Sequences were obtained from peripheral blood. The CDR3 loop reads CASITGGGIPHGYTF. As DNA, the CDR3 is TGTGCCAGTATCACAGGAGGGGGCATACCCCATGGCTACACCTTC.